This paragraph reports one TCR beta chain. TCRdb processed the RT-PCR reads anew with MiXCR; each CDR3 protein has one entry. The profile shows some 24,000 distinct CDR3 sequences, roughly two fifths of them singletons. This sample is part of a study of patients and donors after allogeneic stem cell transplantation. V lost 1 base and J lost 4, with 13 bases in between. The CDR3 is made up of 15 amino acids. Germline V gene sequence: CDR1 LGHDT, CDR2 YNNKEL (reference sequence). Sequencing used blood, either unsorted or a sorted T cell fraction (not recorded which). The V and J genes are TRBV3-1 and TRBJ1-2; perhaps TRBD1 as D (5 bases). The TCR was taken from a human donor who was either an allogeneic HSCT recipient or a stem cell or donor lymphocyte infusion donor (not recorded which). It is not recorded whose cells these are; they may come from a transplant donor. This CDR3 is CASSQASGRAYGYTF. CDR3 in DNA: TGTGCCAGCAGCCAAGCCTCAGGGAGAGCCTATGGCTACACCTTC.